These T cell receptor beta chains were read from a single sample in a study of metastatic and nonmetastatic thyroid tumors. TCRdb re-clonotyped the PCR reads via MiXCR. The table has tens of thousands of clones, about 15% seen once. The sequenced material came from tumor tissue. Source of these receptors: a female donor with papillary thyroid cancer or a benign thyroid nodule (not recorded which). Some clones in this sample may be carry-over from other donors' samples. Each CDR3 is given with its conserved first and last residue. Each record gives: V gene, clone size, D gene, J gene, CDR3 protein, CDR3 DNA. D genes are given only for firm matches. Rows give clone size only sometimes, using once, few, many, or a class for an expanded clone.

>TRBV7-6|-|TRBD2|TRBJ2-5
CASSLMGGETQCF
TGCGCCAGCAGCTTAATGGGGGGGGAGACCCAGTGCTTC
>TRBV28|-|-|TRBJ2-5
CASSLSGTQETQYF
TGTGCCAGCAGTTTATCCGGGACCCAAGAGACCCAGTACTTC
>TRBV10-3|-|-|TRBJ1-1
CAISDTNSNTEAFF
TGTGCCATCAGTGACACCAACTCAAACACTGAAGCTTTCTTT
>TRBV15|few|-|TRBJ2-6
CATSRSGTSGSNVLTF
TGTGCCACCAGCAGATCAGGGACCTCTGGGTCCAACGTCCTGACTTTC
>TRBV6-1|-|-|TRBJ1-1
CASSEASRGTEAFF
TGTGCCAGCAGTGAAGCGAGCAGGGGTACTGAAGCTTTCTTT
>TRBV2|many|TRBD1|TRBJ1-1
CASRGLQGSNTEAFF
TGTGCCAGCAGGGGGTTACAGGGGTCGAACACTGAAGCTTTCTTT
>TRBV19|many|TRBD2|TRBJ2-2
CASTAGGRMGTGELFF
TGTGCCAGTACGGCGGGAGGGCGGATGGGCACCGGGGAGCTGTTTTTT
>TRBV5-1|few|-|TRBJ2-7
CASSLADEQYF
TGCGCCAGCAGCTTGGCGGATGAGCAGTACTTC
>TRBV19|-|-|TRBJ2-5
CASSIGDRPPQETQYF
TGTGCCAGTAGTATTGGTGACAGGCCCCCTCAAGAGACCCAGTACTTC
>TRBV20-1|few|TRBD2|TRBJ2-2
CSARVAGGPHTGELFF
TGCAGTGCTAGGGTAGCGGGAGGGCCCCACACCGGGGAGCTGTTTTTT
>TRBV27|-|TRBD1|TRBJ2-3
CASSLWAGQGITDTQYF
TGTGCCAGCAGTTTATGGGCGGGACAGGGAATAACAGATACGCAGTATTTT
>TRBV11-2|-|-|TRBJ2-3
CASSPLSGSPMDTQYF
TGTGCCAGCAGCCCCTTATCGGGGTCCCCCATGGATACGCAGTATTTT
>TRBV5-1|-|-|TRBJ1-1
CASSLVDTEAFF
TGCGCCAGCAGCTTGGTGGACACTGAAGCTTTCTTT
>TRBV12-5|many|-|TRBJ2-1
CASGMDGRKLNEQFF
TGTGCTAGTGGAATGGACGGACGAAAACTTAATGAGCAGTTCTTC
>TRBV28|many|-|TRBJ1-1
CASSPLFRARVMNTEAFF
TGTGCCAGCAGCCCCCTGTTCCGCGCGCGGGTCATGAACACTGAAGCTTTCTTT
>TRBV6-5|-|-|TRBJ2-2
CASRIGELFF
TGTGCCAGCAGAATAGGGGAGCTGTTTTTT
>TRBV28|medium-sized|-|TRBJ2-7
CASSPPGYEQYF
TGTGCCAGCAGCCCTCCGGGGTACGAGCAGTACTTC
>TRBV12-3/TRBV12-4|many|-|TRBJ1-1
CASRAKGGTYEAFF
TGTGCCAGTAGGGCGAAGGGGGGTACTTATGAAGCTTTCTTT
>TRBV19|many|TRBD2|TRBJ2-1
CASSMTSGRASYNEQFF
TGTGCCAGTAGTATGACTAGCGGGAGGGCTTCCTACAATGAGCAGTTCTTC
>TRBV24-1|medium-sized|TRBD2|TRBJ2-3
CATSDRLAGGTDTQYF
TGTGCCACCAGTGACCGACTAGCGGGGGGGACAGATACGCAGTATTTT
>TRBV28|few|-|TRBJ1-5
CASSLWGGGNQPQHF
TGTGCCAGCAGTTTATGGGGCGGGGGTAATCAGCCCCAGCATTTT
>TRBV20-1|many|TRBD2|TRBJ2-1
CSAPTLSGRSNEQFF
TGCAGTGCACCCACCCTTAGCGGGAGAAGCAATGAGCAGTTCTTC
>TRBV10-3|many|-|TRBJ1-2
CAISGGSYGYTF
TGTGCCATCAGTGGAGGCTCCTATGGCTACACCTTC
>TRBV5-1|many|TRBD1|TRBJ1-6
CASSLAAGGADSPLHF
TGCGCCAGCAGCTTGGCCGCAGGGGGCGCTGATTCACCCCTCCACTTT
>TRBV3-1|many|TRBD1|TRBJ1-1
CASSLRQGEAFF
TGTGCCAGCAGCCTCCGACAGGGTGAAGCTTTCTTT
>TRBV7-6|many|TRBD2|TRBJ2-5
CASSSLLTAGGEETQYF
TGTGCCAGCAGCTCCCTACTCACTGCGGGGGGGGAGGAGACCCAGTACTTC
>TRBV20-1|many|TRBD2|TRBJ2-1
CSASRDYSYNEQFF
TGCAGTGCTAGCCGGGACTACTCATACAATGAGCAGTTCTTC
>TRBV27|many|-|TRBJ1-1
CASMRQENTEAFF
TGTGCCAGCATGAGACAGGAGAACACTGAAGCTTTCTTT